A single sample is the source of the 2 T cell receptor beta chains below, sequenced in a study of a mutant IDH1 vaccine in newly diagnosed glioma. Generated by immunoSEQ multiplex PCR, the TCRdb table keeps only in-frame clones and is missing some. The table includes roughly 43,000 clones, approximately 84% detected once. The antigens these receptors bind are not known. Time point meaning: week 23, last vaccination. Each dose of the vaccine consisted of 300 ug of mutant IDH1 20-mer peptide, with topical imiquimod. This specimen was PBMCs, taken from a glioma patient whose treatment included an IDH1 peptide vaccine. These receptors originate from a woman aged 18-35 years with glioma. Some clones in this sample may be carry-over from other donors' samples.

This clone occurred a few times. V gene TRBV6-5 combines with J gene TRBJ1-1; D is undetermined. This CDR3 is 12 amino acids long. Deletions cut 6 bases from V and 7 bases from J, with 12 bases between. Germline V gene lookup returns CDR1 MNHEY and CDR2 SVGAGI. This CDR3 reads CASRREANEAFF. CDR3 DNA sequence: TGTGCCAGCAGGCGCGAGGCAAATGAAGCTTTCTTT.

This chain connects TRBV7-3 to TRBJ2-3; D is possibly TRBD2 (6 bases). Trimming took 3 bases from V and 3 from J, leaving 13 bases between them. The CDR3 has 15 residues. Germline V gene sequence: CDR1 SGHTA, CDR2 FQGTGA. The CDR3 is CASSLAGGNTDTQYF. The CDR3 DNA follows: TGTGCCAGCAGCTTGGCCGGGGGAAATACAGATACGCAGTATTTT.